Detailed here is one T cell receptor beta chain. The antigen remains undetermined. The junction departs from germline at one end; a sequencing error may be responsible. The data stem from a study of radiotherapy plus CTLA-4 blockade in lung cancer. Broader study findings: In blood, TCR clones derived from the tumor expanded after radiotherapy plus ipilimumab.

Data came from immunoSEQ multiplex PCR; TCRdb stores just in-frame clones and leaves some out. The profile covers 65,000 to 85,000 clones, with over 65% appearing a single time and more than 9% taken by the ten largest. Each patient with chemo-refractory metastatic non-small-cell lung cancer was treated with focal radiation plus CTLA-4 blockade using ipilimumab. The V gene's germline CDR1 is SGDLS and CDR2 YYNGEE. The CDR3 sequence is 15 residues long. The receptor was derived from a human donor with non-small cell lung cancer whose response to radiotherapy plus ipilimumab could not be evaluated. V usage is TRBV9 and J usage is TRBJ2-2; 7 bases agree with TRBD1. This sample comprised peripheral blood, obtained from a patient treated with radiotherapy plus ipilimumab. As DNA, the CDR3 is TGTGCCAGCAGGAGACAGGGCGCGAACGCCGGGGAGCTGTTTTTT. Its protein product is CASRRQGANAGELFF.